What follows is one T cell receptor (beta chain) and its context. The target antigen is unknown. The germline V gene encodes CDR1 SGHDN and CDR2 FVKESK. Trimming at V came to 2 bases and at J to 8 bases, leaving 6 bases not matched to a gene. The CDR3 has 16 amino acids. Synthetic TCR analog templates were added to each PCR reaction. The repertoire was sequenced with immunoSEQ multiplex PCR; TCRdb's copy has only in-frame clones and lacks some. The repertoire holds about 56,000 clones, with roughly 86% as singletons. This specimen comes from a study of PD-L1 blockade in urothelial cancer. The wider study: Analysis of the blood was performed 3 weeks (second dose) and 6 weeks after treatment start. Blood samples had a median of about 140,000 T cells, roughly 84,000 unique TCRs, and clonality 0.075 to 0.095.

Study-wide results and limits: Durable benefit accompanied greater 3-week expansion of tumor-associated blood clones.

The sequence was collected from a man aged 45-60 years with urothelial cancer. V and J are TRBV14 and TRBJ2-2; the match to TRBD2 covers 12 bases. The sample in question was PBMCs, obtained around atezolizumab (anti-PD-L1) treatment. The CDR3, as DNA: TGTGCCAGCAGCCAACCCACTAGCGGGAGGACGGGGGAGCTGTTTTTT. Amino acid sequence: CASSQPTSGRTGELFF.